A single sample is the source of the 20 T cell receptor beta chains below, sequenced in a study of blood T cell repertoires in COVID-19 (dated by TCRdb to about 2020). Preparation of the library involved the immunoSEQ multiplex PCR assay. Drawn from immuneACCESS, this table holds only the in-frame rearrangements with V and J called that TCRdb kept. Clones are partly lost; checked studies trace under half to an unresolved V gene and leave the rest unexplained. The sample has 90,000 or so clones on record, 89% of them singletons. The ten largest account for approximately 5.4% of the sample. The specimen was peripheral blood. The receptor source for this set is a man in his sixties with COVID-19, enrolled during active disease.

The V and J genes are TRBV7-9 and TRBJ1-2; possibly TRBD1 for D (6 bases). CDR1 SEHNR and CDR2 FQNEAQ come from the germline V gene (reference sequence). The CDR3 is 13 residues long. Trimming cost V 6 bases and J 4 bases, with 12 bases left between them. CDR3 DNA sequence: TGTGCCAGCAGGGACAGCCAATTCTATGGCTACACCTTC. Translated: CASRDSQFYGYTF.

The chain links TRBV6-2 or TRBV6-3 to TRBJ2-1, with 8 bases lining up with TRBD2. CDR3 size: 18 residues. V shed 5 bases and J 9 bases; nucleotides not matched to a gene: 21. From germline, CDR1 is MNHEY and CDR2 SVGEGT. The CDR3 DNA reads as TGTGCCAGCAGTACCAACCCCTACGAGGTAGCGGGAACTACTGAGCAGTTCTTC. Amino acid sequence: CASSTNPYEVAGTTEQFF.

The chain uses TRBV11-3 and TRBJ1-5; TRBD1 aligns across 7 bases. The V gene's germline CDR1 is SGHNT and CDR2 YENEEA. V trimming: 0 bases; J trimming: 5 bases; junction bases outside the gene matches: 4. The length of the CDR3 is 15 residues. The CDR3 sequence is CASSLEGQLYQPQHF. CDR3 sequence (DNA): TGTGCCAGCAGCTTAGAGGGACAGTTGTATCAGCCCCAGCATTTT.

The chain combines TRBV7-2 with TRBJ2-3; TRBD2 matches at 9 bases. The junction had 12 bases not matched to a gene; V was cut back by 2 bases and J by 6 bases. The CDR3 sequence is 17 residues long. Germline values: CDR1 SGHTA, CDR2 FQGNSA. CDR3 amino acids: CASSLSVRSGRLDTQYF. CDR3 bases: TGTGCCAGCAGCTTAAGTGTGAGGAGCGGGAGGCTGGATACGCAGTATTTT.

The chain combines TRBV29-1 with TRBJ1-2, with 7 bases aligning to TRBD1. The ends lost 1 base at V and 4 bases at J; junction bases unmatched: 6. Looked up from germline, CDR1 is SQVTM and CDR2 is ANQGSEA. This CDR3 comprises 14 residues. CDR3 region: CSVEGGRGSYGYTF. The CDR3 DNA sequence: TGCAGCGTTGAAGGGGGCAGGGGGAGCTATGGCTACACCTTC.

V and J are TRBV6-1 and TRBJ2-7; TRBD2 aligns across 8 bases. Per the germline V gene, CDR1 is MNHNS and CDR2 is SASEGT. CDR3 length equals 19 residues. V was clipped by 4 bases and J by 5 bases; unmatched bases: 22. This chain's CDR3 is CASSVRTSGHSSGRNEQYF. For the CDR3, the DNA is TGTGCCAGCAGTGTGAGAACTAGCGGACACTCGAGTGGCAGAAACGAGCAGTACTTC.

The J gene is TRBJ1-3, the V gene TRBV15; 7 bases are a match to TRBD1. Germline lookup yields CDR1 LNHNV and CDR2 YYDKDF (reference sequence). The junction had 2 bases not matched to a gene; V was cut back by 3 bases and J by 0 bases. The CDR3 runs to 15 residues. In DNA, the CDR3 is TGTGCCACCAGCAGGGACAGGTCCTCTGGAAACACCATATATTTT. Translated, it gives CATSRDRSSGNTIYF.

The chain employs TRBV25-1 and TRBJ2-1; D is unresolved. This CDR3 spans 11 amino acids. CDR1 is MGHDK, CDR2 SYGVNS, per germline. The ends were cut back, 5 bases at V and 16 bases at J, with 15 bases in the middle. The CDR3 bases are TGTGCCAGCAGTCAAGCGTTTGGCTCCTTCTTC. It yields the protein CASSQAFGSFF.

This chain connects TRBV6-5 to TRBJ2-1; 10 bases align to TRBD2. The CDR3 has 14 residues. CDR1 is MNHEY, CDR2 SVGAGI, per germline. The V and J ends lost 8 bases and 7 bases, in that order; junction bases with no gene match: 8. CDR3 residues: CASGDSGRKNEQFF. The DNA for the CDR3 is TGTGCCAGCGGCGATAGCGGGAGGAAGAATGAGCAGTTCTTC.

The V gene is TRBV18, the J gene TRBJ2-1; 7 bases are shared with TRBD1. Unmatched junction bases numbered 4, after V lost 3 bases and J lost 5 bases. CDR1 and CDR2 from the germline V gene are KGHSH and LQKENI. The CDR3 loop spans 14 amino acids. The CDR3 coding sequence is TGTGCCAGCTCACCGCGGACAGGAGACAATGAGCAGTTCTTC. Its protein product is CASSPRTGDNEQFF.

This chain connects TRBV30 to TRBJ2-7, with 7 nucleotides matching TRBD1. The V gene end was trimmed by 4 bases and the J gene end by 6 bases; junction bases not matched to a gene: 9. The CDR3 runs 13 residues. Germline-derived CDR1 and CDR2 are GTSNPN and SVGIG (reference sequence). CDR3 sequence reads: CAWTPQGDREQYF. The CDR3 nucleotides are TGTGCCTGGACCCCCCAGGGGGATCGCGAGCAGTACTTC. Full variable domain (rest looked up from reference TRBV30 and TRBJ2-7): SQTIHQWPATLVQPVGSPLSLECTVEGTSNPNLYWYRQAAGRGLQLLFYSVGIGQISSEVPQNLSASRPQDRQFILSSKKLLLSDSGFYLCAWTPQGDREQYFGPGTRLTVT.

The chain joins TRBV7-3 to TRBJ2-5; no reliable D call. The CDR3 has 13 residues. Between the trimmed V and J ends, which lost 4 bases and 0 bases, there was a span of 6 bases. Germline CDR1 and CDR2: SGHTA and FQGTGA. The CDR3 loop reads CASSSSYQETQYF. DNA for the CDR3: TGTGCCAGCAGCTCCTCGTACCAAGAGACCCAGTACTTC.

The gene calls are TRBV5-1 and TRBJ2-1; 9 nucleotides match TRBD2. The CDR3 runs to 16 residues. V dropped 0 bases and J dropped 7; count of bases not matched to a gene: 8. In germline, CDR1 is SGHRS, CDR2 YFSETQ. CDR3 sequence: CASSLGAGGPENEQFF. The CDR3, as DNA: TGCGCCAGCAGCTTGGGGGCGGGAGGGCCGGAAAATGAGCAGTTCTTC.

The chain uses TRBV24-1 and TRBJ1-5, with TRBD1 identical over 7 bases. In germline, CDR1 is KGHDR, CDR2 SFDVKD. The CDR3 spans 13 residues. J gave up 11 bases and V 4 bases, and 7 bases lay outside the gene matches. This CDR3 is CATSDNPGQSQHF. Written as DNA, the CDR3 is TGTGCCACCAGTGACAATCCGGGACAGTCCCAGCATTTT.

This rearrangement joins TRBV11-2 to TRBJ2-3, with D perhaps TRBD2 (6 bases). The V gene lost 3 bases and the J gene lost 5 bases, with 15 bases spanning the gap. CDR3 size: 15 residues. Germline V gene sequence: CDR1 SGHAT, CDR2 FQNNGV. Written as DNA, the CDR3 is TGTGCCAGCAGCTTTGAGCGGGTTGGGGGAGATACGCAGTATTTT. Its translation is CASSFERVGGDTQYF.

J is TRBJ1-1 and V is TRBV19, with unresolved D. The CDR3 spans 16 residues. Trimming shortened V by 0 bases and J by 1 base, and 12 bases separated the two germline ends. Germline V gene lookup returns CDR1 LNHDA and CDR2 SQIVND (reference sequence). Here the CDR3 DNA reads TGTGCCAGTAGTATAGAAACTACAAGCTCGAACACTGAAGCTTTCTTT. This encodes CASSIETTSSNTEAFF.

This rearrangement joins TRBV7-9 to TRBJ2-2; weak D call: TRBD2 (6 bases). V lost 5 bases, J lost 3 bases, and 16 bases lay in between. Germline CDR1 is SEHNR and CDR2 is FQNEAQ (reference sequence). The CDR3 has 16 amino acids. The CDR3 reads CASSPPPSEDTGELFF. CDR3 DNA: TGTGCCAGCAGCCCACCCCCTAGCGAGGACACCGGGGAGCTGTTTTTT.

This clone was observed a single time. The chain couples TRBV21-1 to TRBJ1-5. TRBV21-1 is a known pseudogene. The CDR3 covers 13 residues. CDR3 protein: CASSKESSQPQHF. CDR3 nucleotides: TGTGCCAGCAGCAAGGAGTCCAGTCAGCCCCAGCATTTT.

The J gene is TRBJ2-2, the V gene TRBV6-5; 8 positions match TRBD2. The CDR3 contains 14 residues. Germline CDR1 reads MNHEY; CDR2 reads SVGAGI. V shed 8 bases, J shed 7 bases, and the junction held 9 bases outside the gene matches. DNA for the CDR3: TGTGCCAGCTGGGGTTTAGCGGGAAACGGGGAGCTGTTTTTT. It encodes CASWGLAGNGELFF.

This clone turned up a few times. The CDR3 nucleotides read TGTGCCAGCAGTTTGAGGGCGGGCACAGATACGCAGTATTTT. It is translated as CASSLRAGTDTQYF. This chain joins TRBV27 and TRBJ2-3; tentative D call: TRBD2 (5 bases). V gave up 3 bases and J gave up 1 base, with 8 bases separating them. This CDR3 region has 14 residues. CDR1 and CDR2 (germline): MNHEY, SMNVEV (reference sequence).